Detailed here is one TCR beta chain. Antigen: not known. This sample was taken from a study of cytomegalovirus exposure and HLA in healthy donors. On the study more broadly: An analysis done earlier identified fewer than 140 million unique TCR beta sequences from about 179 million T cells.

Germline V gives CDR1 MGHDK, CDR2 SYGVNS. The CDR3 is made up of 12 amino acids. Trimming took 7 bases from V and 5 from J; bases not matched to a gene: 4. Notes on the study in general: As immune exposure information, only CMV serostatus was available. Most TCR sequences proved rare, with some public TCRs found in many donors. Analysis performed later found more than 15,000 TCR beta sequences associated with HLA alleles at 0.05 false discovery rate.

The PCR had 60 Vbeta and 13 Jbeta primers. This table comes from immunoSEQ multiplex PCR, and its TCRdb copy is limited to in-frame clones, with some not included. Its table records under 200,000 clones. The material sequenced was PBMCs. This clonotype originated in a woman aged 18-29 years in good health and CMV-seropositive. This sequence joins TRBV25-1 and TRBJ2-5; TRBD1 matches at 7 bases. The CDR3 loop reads CASTGRGETQYF. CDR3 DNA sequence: TGTGCCAGCACTGGCAGGGGGGAGACCCAGTACTTC.